This T cell receptor beta chain was obtained from a study of T cells expressing NK-cell markers. Overall study: Just one sequenced donor of eight was HCMV-seronegative, while seven were seropositive. Study-wide results and limits: The study found these clonotypes also leading the CD3+CD56-NKG2C+ fraction in a few donors. Clones of NKG2C+ T cells that had expanded were of unclear HCMV specificity.

Looked up from germline, CDR1 is KGHSH and CDR2 is LQKENI. This CDR3 region has 13 residues. 5'RACE template switching built TCR beta cDNA with unique molecular identifiers. TCRdb reprocessed the 5' RACE reads, with one entry per CDR3 protein and no DNA. This table holds 200,000 to 300,000 distinct CDR3 sequences. A note on this clonotype: The antigen is not known.

The receptor was derived from a young man in good health. The rearrangement uses TRBV18 and TRBJ2-7; TCRdb selects TRBD2, and the lack of DNA leaves this call unchecked. What was sequenced was blood T cells: a sorted CD56 or NKG2C T cell subset, CD4+ or CD8+ T cells, or bulk PBMC T cells (not recorded which). The CDR3 spells CASSLQRSYEQYF.